The 26 T cell receptor beta chains listed next were all sequenced from one sample in a study of blood T cell repertoires in COVID-19 (dated by TCRdb to 2020 to 2021). Library prep was done by the immunoSEQ multiplex PCR assay. Sourced from immuneACCESS, this table was stored by TCRdb with only in-frame sequences that have V and J called. A share of the clones is absent; for the studies checked, an unresolved V gene accounts for under half, and the remainder has no known explanation. For this sample the table gives about 50,000 clones, of which around 86% were detected only once. The ten top clones hold 6.9% of the sample. Source material: peripheral blood. Source of these receptors: a man aged 65-85 years with active COVID-19.

V gene TRBV21-1 combines with J gene TRBJ2-7; the table's D call, TRBD1, has no DNA check behind it. TRBV21-1 is reported as a pseudogene. The CDR3 loop spans 14 amino acids. The CDR3 is CASSRAGTAYEQYF. The CDR3 nucleotides are TGTGCCAGCAGCAGAGCCGGGACAGCTTACGAGCAGTACTTC.

The chain joins TRBV3-1 (or the pseudogene TRBV3-2) to TRBJ2-7; 11 bases are a match to TRBD2. The V and J ends lost 2 bases and 1 base, in that order; junction bases with no gene match: 1. The CDR3 extends over 15 amino acids. Germline lookup yields CDR1 LGHDT and CDR2 YNNKEL (reference sequence). In nucleotides, the CDR3 is TGTGCCAGCAGCCAATCTAGCGGGGGGTCCTACGAGCAGTACTTC. Translating gives CASSQSSGGSYEQYF.

This clone was counted between two and nine times. The V gene is TRBV2, the J gene TRBJ2-7; 9 nucleotides agree with TRBD1. The germline V gene has CDR1 SNHLY and CDR2 FYNNEI. The CDR3 loop spans 14 amino acids. V shed 7 bases, J shed 5 bases, and the junction held 9 bases outside the gene matches. This CDR3 is CASTRGQGRNEQYF. CDR3 DNA sequence: TGTGCCAGCACCAGAGGACAGGGGAGGAACGAGCAGTACTTC.

On this clone: This CDR3 is also generated by other DNA sequences in the sample. This chain uses TRBV7-9 with TRBJ2-5; maybe TRBD2 (5 bases). The germline V and J ends were trimmed by 3 bases and 2 bases, with 7 bases remaining between them. Germline assignment: CDR1 SEHNR and CDR2 FQNEAQ (reference sequence). The CDR3 covers 13 residues. CDR3 bases: TGTGCCAGCAGCTTTGGCGGGCAAGAGACCCAGTACTTC. Translation gives CASSFGGQETQYF. The variable domain in full, completed from reference TRBV7-9 and TRBJ2-5, reads DTGVSQNPRHKITKRGQNVTFRCDPISEHNRLYWYRQTLGQGPEFLTYFQNEAQLEKSRLLSDRFSAERPKGSFSTLEIQRTEQGDSAMYLCASSFGGQETQYFGPGTRLLVL.

V and J are TRBV6-5 and TRBJ2-5, with 7 bases matching TRBD2. The J segment lost 2 bases and the V segment lost 7 bases, leaving 7 bases of the junction unmatched. This CDR3 has 14 residues. The germline V gene encodes CDR1 MNHEY and CDR2 SVGAGI. The CDR3 sequence: CASTWRGTQETQYF. In nucleotides, the CDR3 is TGTGCCAGCACCTGGCGGGGGACGCAAGAGACCCAGTACTTC.

This rearrangement joins TRBV4-3 to TRBJ1-3, with D unresolved. Germline values: CDR1 LGHNA, CDR2 YSLEER. The V and J ends lost 0 bases and 4 bases respectively, with 10 bases between them. The CDR3 totals 15 residues. Written as DNA, the CDR3 is TGCGCCAGCAGCCAAGATGAGCATTCCGGAAACACCATATATTTT. As protein: CASSQDEHSGNTIYF.

In nucleotides, the CDR3 is TGTGCCACCAGCGGGCCCCAAGAGACCCAGTACTTC. Amino acids: CATSGPQETQYF. The chain links TRBV15 to TRBJ2-5; D not resolved. Germline V CDR1 and CDR2: LNHNV, YYDKDF (reference sequence). V lost 5 bases, J lost 1 base, and 5 bases lay in between. This CDR3 is built from 12 residues.

The chain links TRBV7-7 to TRBJ2-3; 8 bases align to TRBD1. Germline-derived CDR1 and CDR2 are SSHAT and FNYEAQ (reference sequence). This CDR3 contains 13 residues. The V and J ends lost 5 bases and 5 bases, in that order; junction bases with no gene match: 3. CDR3 DNA sequence: TGTGCCAGCAGCGTAGACAGGGGAGATACGCAGTATTTT. It codes for CASSVDRGDTQYF.

This chain connects TRBV7-2 to TRBJ2-2; a possible D gene is TRBD2 (5 bases). Germline values: CDR1 SGHTA, CDR2 FQGNSA. Trimming shortened V by 7 bases and J by 2 bases, and 17 bases separated the two germline ends. The CDR3 runs to 16 residues. The CDR3 region is CASNTEAAVNTGELFF. Written as DNA, the CDR3 is TGTGCCAGCAACACAGAGGCAGCGGTAAACACCGGGGAGCTGTTTTTT.

V gene TRBV5-1 combines with J gene TRBJ2-6; D not certain. The CDR3 extends over 16 amino acids. Germline loops: CDR1 SGHRS, CDR2 YFSETQ. V was clipped by 0 bases and J by 4 bases, with 11 bases between them. As DNA, the CDR3 is TGCGCCAGCAGCTTGGCGGCGGTCCTGGGGGCCAACGTCCTGACTTTC. Translated: CASSLAAVLGANVLTF.

In this sample, this clone turned up once. This sequence joins TRBV5-4 and TRBJ1-4, with a possible D match to TRBD1 (5 bases). Trimming took 4 bases from V and 3 from J, leaving 10 bases between them. CDR3 length: 14 amino acids. The germline gives CDR1 SGHNT, CDR2 YYREEE (reference sequence). CDR3 in amino acids: CASSPGGANEKLFF. The CDR3 nucleotides are TGTGCCAGCAGCCCGGGGGGGGCTAATGAAAAACTGTTTTTT.

The chain joins TRBV5-4 to TRBJ1-3; 11 positions agree with TRBD1. Germline V gene lookup returns CDR1 SGHNT and CDR2 YYREEE (reference sequence). V lost 4 bases to trimming and J lost 4 bases; unmatched junction nucleotides: 13. This CDR3 comprises 18 residues. In DNA, the CDR3 is TGTGCCAGCAGCCTAGGACAGGGGGCTCAAATAAGCGGAAACACCATATATTTT. Translated, it gives CASSLGQGAQISGNTIYF.

This clone has a single count. The chain is built from TRBV6-5 and TRBJ1-4, with 8 bases aligning to TRBD1. The junction had 10 bases not matched to a gene; V was cut back by 6 bases and J by 7 bases. The CDR3 consists of 15 residues. Germline V CDR1 and CDR2: MNHEY, SVGAGI. The CDR3 DNA reads TGTGCCAGCAGCCAGCCCGAGACAGGGGTTGAAAAACTGTTTTTT. Its translation is CASSQPETGVEKLFF.

CDR3 coding DNA: TGTGCCAGCAGCGCCACGACAGGGGGCGAGCGCTCCTATGGCTACACCTTC. Translating gives CASSATTGGERSYGYTF. J is TRBJ1-2 and V is TRBV9, with 10 bases fitting TRBD1. The CDR3 extends over 17 amino acids. Germline values: CDR1 SGDLS, CDR2 YYNGEE. The J segment lost 4 bases and the V segment lost 3 bases, leaving 12 bases of the junction unmatched.

This rearrangement joins TRBV4-3 to TRBJ2-1; the D gene is possibly TRBD1 (5 bases). The CDR3 spans 16 residues. The germline V gene has CDR1 LGHNA and CDR2 YSLEER. V lost 2 bases to trimming and J lost 3 bases, with 14 bases between them. CDR3 nucleotides: TGCGCCAGCAGCCAAAGCGCCATCCAGGGCTACAATGAGCAGTTCTTC. It codes for CASSQSAIQGYNEQFF.

V gene TRBV4-1 combines with J gene TRBJ1-3, with D maybe TRBD1 (5 bases). This CDR3 region has 15 residues. Germline V CDR1 and CDR2: MGHRA, YSYEKL. Deletions cut 0 bases from V and 3 bases from J, with 9 bases between. This CDR3 is CASSQDARDGNTIYF. The CDR3 DNA reads TGCGCCAGCAGCCAAGATGCCAGGGATGGAAACACCATATATTTT.

This chain links TRBV5-5 with TRBJ1-4, with TRBD1 matching over 8 bases. Per germline, CDR1 SGHKS and CDR2 YYEKEE (reference sequence). The CDR3 runs 20 residues. Germline trimming cut 4 bases from V and 0 bases from J; bases unmatched to any gene: 17. CDR3 sequence reads: CASSTYAQGAVIATNEKLFF. CDR3 nucleotide sequence: TGTGCCAGCAGCACTTATGCGCAGGGGGCCGTAATAGCAACTAATGAAAAACTGTTTTTT.

V gene TRBV10-3 combines with J gene TRBJ2-7; 10 positions match TRBD1. The germline gives CDR1 ENHRY, CDR2 SYGVKD. With V trimmed by 6 bases and J by 3 bases, 5 bases remained unmatched. This CDR3 region has 14 residues. Here the CDR3 DNA reads TGTGCCATCAGCCCCGGGACAGGGGTCTACGAGCAGTACTTC. Protein sequence: CAISPGTGVYEQYF.

V usage is TRBV5-4 and J usage is TRBJ1-1, with 10 bases aligning to TRBD1. Trimming removed 0 bases from V and 6 bases from J; junction bases left unmatched: 5. The CDR3 has 15 amino acids. Germline V gives CDR1 SGHNT, CDR2 YYREEE (reference sequence). CDR3 DNA sequence: TGTGCCAGCAGCTTGGAGGGGACAGGGGAGGCTGAAGCTTTCTTT. This translates into CASSLEGTGEAEAFF.

This clone was counted between two and nine times. CDR3 sequence: CASSYGTGEAFF. The CDR3, as DNA: TGTGCCAGCAGTTACGGGACAGGAGAAGCTTTCTTT. The chain employs TRBV6-5 and TRBJ1-1; 8 bases match TRBD1. V shed 2 bases and J 8 bases; nucleotides not matched to a gene: 1. CDR1 and CDR2 from the germline V gene are MNHEY and SVGAGI. CDR3 length equals 12 residues.

The chain couples TRBV19 to TRBJ2-2; D perhaps matches TRBD1 (6 bases). Germline assignment: CDR1 LNHDA and CDR2 SQIVND (reference sequence). This CDR3 region has 16 residues. V lost 6 bases, J lost 3 bases, and 17 bases lay in between. The CDR3 here is CASRIQGWGDTGELFF. CDR3 nucleotides: TGTGCCAGTAGGATACAGGGCTGGGGCGACACCGGGGAGCTGTTTTTT.

The chain combines TRBV28 with TRBJ1-6, with 8 bases fitting TRBD1. This CDR3 has 15 amino acids. Per the germline V gene, CDR1 is MDHEN and CDR2 is SYDVKM. The ends lost 5 bases at V and 10 bases at J; junction bases unmatched: 10. In DNA, the CDR3 is TGTGCCAGCAGTGTTACGCTCAGGGGGCTATCACCCCTCCACTTT. Amino acid sequence: CASSVTLRGLSPLHF.

The V and J genes are TRBV14 and TRBJ1-1; TRBD1 aligns across 9 bases. V dropped 4 bases and J dropped 9; count of bases not matched to a gene: 9. The CDR3 sequence is 14 residues long. Per the germline V gene, CDR1 is SGHDN and CDR2 is FVKESK. For the CDR3, the DNA is TGTGCCAGCAGCCGGAACCGGGGACAGGGCAAAGCTTTCTTT. Its protein product is CASSRNRGQGKAFF.

The rearrangement uses TRBV27 and TRBJ1-1; 11 bases line up with TRBD1. The CDR3 runs 16 residues. With V trimmed by 4 bases and J by 4 bases, 8 bases remained unmatched. Germline CDR1 reads MNHEY; CDR2 reads SMNVEV (reference sequence). In nucleotides, the CDR3 is TGTGCCAGCAGTTCCAGACGGACAGGGGGCTTCACTGAAGCTTTCTTT. Translated: CASSSRRTGGFTEAFF.

J is TRBJ1-6 and V is TRBV11-2; D unclear. The CDR3 runs to 13 residues. Trimming pared 5 bases from V and 15 bases from J, leaving 17 bases between. The germline V gene encodes CDR1 SGHAT and CDR2 FQNNGV. CDR3 sequence: CASSTRDPRSLHF. The CDR3 DNA follows: TGTGCCAGCAGCACTCGGGATCCTCGCAGCCTCCACTTT.

The chain combines TRBV5-1 with TRBJ1-6; the D gene is possibly TRBD1 (6 bases). Germline V gene lookup returns CDR1 SGHRS and CDR2 YFSETQ. The germline V and J ends were trimmed by 4 bases and 4 bases, with 12 bases remaining between them. The CDR3 contains 15 residues. CDR3 in DNA: TGCGCCAGCAGCGCAGGGGAAGAGTATAATTCACCCCTCCACTTT. Its translation is CASSAGEEYNSPLHF.